These 3 T cell receptor beta chains originate from one sample sequenced in a study of identifying expanded T cells in peripheral blood. The protocol was immunoSEQ multiplex PCR, while the TCRdb copy is restricted to in-frame clones and leaves out a portion. The sample shows under 150,000 clones, around 88% of them seen only once. The sequencing input was blood. The receptors shown here come from a person aged 18 to 69 in good health.

This chain connects TRBV4-2 to TRBJ2-6; TRBD1 might be the D (6 bases). Germline values: CDR1 LGHNA, CDR2 YNFKEQ. V was shortened by 1 base and J by 2 bases, with 9 bases between the two germline ends. The CDR3 extends over 16 amino acids. The CDR3 loop reads CASSQGAGAGANVLTF. The CDR3 DNA reads TGTGCCAGCAGCCAAGGGGCAGGGGCTGGGGCCAACGTCCTGACTTTC.

This clone was detected only a few times. The J gene is TRBJ1-5, the V gene TRBV19, with a weak D call TRBD1 (6 bases). Germline CDR1 is LNHDA and CDR2 is SQIVND (reference sequence). CDR3 length: 15 residues. V was trimmed by 5 bases and J by 0 bases, leaving 11 bases between them. The CDR3 spells CASSPDSYSNQPQHF. CDR3 bases: TGTGCCAGTAGTCCGGACAGCTATAGCAATCAGCCCCAGCATTTT.

This chain joins TRBV5-5 and TRBJ2-7, with 8 bases matching TRBD2. The J segment lost 4 bases and the V segment lost 3 bases, leaving 6 bases of the junction unmatched. CDR3 length equals 14 residues. Germline V gene lookup returns CDR1 SGHKS and CDR2 YYEKEE (reference sequence). CDR3 loop: CASSSGTSIYEQYF. CDR3 DNA sequence: TGTGCCAGCAGCTCCGGGACTAGTATTTACGAGCAGTACTTC.